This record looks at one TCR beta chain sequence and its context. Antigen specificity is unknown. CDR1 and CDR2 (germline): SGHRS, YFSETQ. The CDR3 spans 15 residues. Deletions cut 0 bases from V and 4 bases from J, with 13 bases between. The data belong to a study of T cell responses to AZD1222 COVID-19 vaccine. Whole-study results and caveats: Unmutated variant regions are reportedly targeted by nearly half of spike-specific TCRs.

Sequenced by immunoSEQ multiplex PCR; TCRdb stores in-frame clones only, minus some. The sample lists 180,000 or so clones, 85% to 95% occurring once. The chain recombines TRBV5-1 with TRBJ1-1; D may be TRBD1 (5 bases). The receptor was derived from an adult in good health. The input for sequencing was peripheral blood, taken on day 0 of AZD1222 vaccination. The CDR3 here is CASSLAPRGTTEAFF. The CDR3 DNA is TGCGCCAGCAGCTTGGCCCCCCGGGGGACCACTGAAGCTTTCTTT.